The 20 T cell receptor beta chains below all came from one sample that was sequenced in a study of cytomegalovirus exposure and HLA in healthy donors. PCR primers comprised 60 Vbeta and 13 Jbeta primers. The repertoire was sequenced with immunoSEQ multiplex PCR; TCRdb's copy has only in-frame clones and lacks some. The sample contains under 200,000 clones, roughly 80% of which appear only once. The sample was PBMCs. The receptors originated from a woman aged 50 to 60 in good health and CMV-seronegative.

In the case of this clone: Within the sample, other DNA sequences also encode this same CDR3. The rearrangement uses TRBV7-9 and TRBJ1-5, with D perhaps matching TRBD1 (5 bases). Germline V gives CDR1 SEHNR, CDR2 FQNEAQ (reference sequence). CDR3 length: 12 amino acids. Deletions cut 4 bases from V and 4 bases from J, with 5 bases between. Here the CDR3 DNA reads TGTGCCAGCAGCTCAGGGAATCAGCCCCAGCATTTT. Protein sequence: CASSSGNQPQHF.

V and J are TRBV19 and TRBJ2-1; 7 positions agree with TRBD1. Trimming removed 3 bases from V and 4 bases from J; junction bases left unmatched: 15. Germline-derived CDR1 and CDR2 are LNHDA and SQIVND (reference sequence). The CDR3 has 18 residues. This CDR3 reads CASSIGETGQWTYNEQFF. In DNA form, the CDR3 reads TGTGCCAGTAGTATCGGGGAGACAGGGCAATGGACATACAATGAGCAGTTCTTC.

V and J are TRBV11-3 and TRBJ2-3, with D possibly matching TRBD2 (6 bases). V was pared by 5 bases and J by 3 bases, with 18 bases between. CDR1 is SGHNT, CDR2 YENEEA, per germline. The CDR3 extends over 16 amino acids. The CDR3 loop reads CASSQGLPSGTDTQYF. CDR3 nucleotides: TGTGCCAGCAGCCAGGGACTTCCCTCCGGGACAGATACGCAGTATTTT.

This chain links TRBV15 with TRBJ2-1, with a weak D call TRBD1 (6 bases). CDR1 is LNHNV, CDR2 YYDKDF, per germline (reference sequence). The CDR3 consists of 16 residues. V was trimmed by 3 bases and J by 0 bases, leaving 12 bases between them. CDR3 DNA: TGTGCCACCAGCAGGGACAGATACAGCTCCTACAATGAGCAGTTCTTC. Protein sequence: CATSRDRYSSYNEQFF.

The rearrangement uses TRBV30 and TRBJ2-7, with 11 bases that match TRBD2. Trimming at V came to 3 bases and at J to 6 bases, leaving 7 bases not matched to a gene. This CDR3 is 14 amino acids long. Germline CDR1 and CDR2: GTSNPN and SVGIG (reference sequence). The CDR3: CAWRLAGGPIEQYF. CDR3 DNA: TGTGCCTGGAGGTTAGCGGGAGGGCCGATCGAGCAGTACTTC. Drawing the rest from reference TRBV30 and TRBJ2-7, the complete variable domain is SQTIHQWPATLVQPVGSPLSLECTVEGTSNPNLYWYRQAAGRGLQLLFYSVGIGQISSEVPQNLSASRPQDRQFILSSKKLLLSDSGFYLCAWRLAGGPIEQYFGPGTRLTVT.

The chain links TRBV7-3 to TRBJ2-2; 8 nucleotides line up with TRBD1. J lost 4 bases, V lost 2 bases, and 3 bases had no gene match. This CDR3 region has 15 residues. The germline gives CDR1 SGHTA, CDR2 FQGTGA. The CDR3 nucleotides are TGTGCCAGCAGCTTACAGGGGGCCAGCACCGGGGAGCTGTTTTTT. Amino acid sequence: CASSLQGASTGELFF.

The chain carries TRBV4-3 and TRBJ2-1, with 8 bases lining up with TRBD1. This CDR3 has 16 residues. V was clipped by 2 bases and J by 7 bases; unmatched bases: 10. Germline V gene data show CDR1 as LGHNA and CDR2 as YSLEER. The CDR3 region is CASSQSPRGRWNEQFF. Here the CDR3 DNA reads TGCGCCAGCAGCCAATCGCCCAGGGGGCGATGGAATGAGCAGTTCTTC.

This clone was recorded only once. This chain connects TRBV5-4 to TRBJ2-1, with 10 bases identical to TRBD2. The germline gives CDR1 SGHNT, CDR2 YYREEE (reference sequence). With V trimmed by 4 bases and J by 13 bases, 11 bases remained unmatched. This CDR3 contains 14 residues. The CDR3 sequence: CASSHQREGLTQFF. CDR3 in DNA: TGTGCCAGCAGCCACCAGCGGGAGGGGCTCACACAGTTCTTC.

The table lists this clone with a few counts. The V call is TRBV5-1, the J call TRBJ2-5; D gene uncertain. Germline V gene data show CDR1 as SGHRS and CDR2 as YFSETQ. The CDR3 runs to 14 residues. Deletions cut 0 bases from V and 4 bases from J, with 10 bases between. The CDR3 DNA sequence: TGCGCCAGCAGCTTGGGTGACTCGACAGAGACCCAGTACTTC. It is translated as CASSLGDSTETQYF.

This clone was counted between two and nine times. The chain recombines TRBV6-5 with TRBJ1-5; no clear D gene. This CDR3 region has 15 residues. The V gene's germline CDR1 is MNHEY and CDR2 SVGAGI. V was shortened by 4 bases and J by 0 bases, with 10 bases between the two germline ends. This CDR3 is CASSLTRDSNQPQHF. CDR3 bases: TGTGCCAGCAGTTTAACTCGAGATAGCAATCAGCCCCAGCATTTT.

The table lists this clone with a count of one. The chain employs TRBV11-3 and TRBJ2-3; D unclear. CDR3 length: 14 amino acids. V was clipped by 4 bases and J by 8 bases, with 16 bases between them. CDR1 is SGHNT, CDR2 YENEEA, per germline. Here the CDR3 reads CASSSPLDLGTQYF. The DNA for the CDR3 is TGTGCCAGCAGCTCTCCGTTAGACTTGGGTACGCAGTATTTT.

The chain carries TRBV18 and TRBJ2-1; 8 positions agree with TRBD2. The germline V gene encodes CDR1 KGHSH and CDR2 LQKENI. V lost 3 bases to trimming and J lost 3 bases; unmatched junction nucleotides: 7. CDR3 length: 16 amino acids. Here the CDR3 reads CASSPPGAGGYNEQFF. The CDR3 bases are TGTGCCAGCTCACCTCCTGGGGCGGGGGGCTACAATGAGCAGTTCTTC.

The chain joins TRBV4-1 to TRBJ2-7; TRBD2 aligns across 7 bases. V lost 0 bases to trimming and J lost 6 bases; unmatched junction nucleotides: 5. There are 14 residues in the CDR3. CDR1 and CDR2 (germline): MGHRA, YSYEKL. The CDR3: CASSQDGGVSEQYF. In DNA form, the CDR3 reads TGCGCCAGCAGCCAAGATGGGGGGGTTTCCGAGCAGTACTTC.

The chain employs TRBV30 and TRBJ2-1; TRBD2 matches at 9 bases. The V segment lost 0 bases and the J segment 8 bases; nucleotides outside the gene matches: 5. The CDR3 extends over 14 amino acids. CDR1 is GTSNPN and CDR2 is SVGIG in the germline V gene (reference sequence). CDR3 sequence: CAWSVLSGSDEQFF. CDR3 sequence (DNA): TGTGCCTGGAGTGTTCTTAGCGGGAGTGATGAGCAGTTCTTC.

The chain joins TRBV6-5 to TRBJ1-5, with D possibly being TRBD1 (6 bases). CDR3 length equals 13 residues. CDR1 is MNHEY, CDR2 SVGAGI, per germline. Trimming removed 6 bases at V and 6 bases at J, with 12 bases between. In nucleotides, the CDR3 is TGTGCCAGCAGCATGACAGGTTTTCAGCCCCAGCATTTT. This translates into CASSMTGFQPQHF.

This clone was observed a single time. This chain links TRBV18 with TRBJ2-3; TRBD2 is a possible D gene (6 bases). Trimming cost V 0 bases and J 5 bases, with 6 bases left between them. The V gene's germline CDR1 is KGHSH and CDR2 LQKENI. The CDR3 extends over 13 amino acids. CDR3 nucleotide sequence: TGTGCCAGCTCACCACCGGGGGGAGATACGCAGTATTTT. This sequence encodes CASSPPGGDTQYF.

The genes are TRBV5-1 and TRBJ2-5; a possible D gene is TRBD2 (6 bases). V lost 1 base and J lost 4, with 26 bases in between. This CDR3 is 19 amino acids long. CDR1 is SGHRS, CDR2 YFSETQ, per germline. For the CDR3, the DNA is TGCGCCAGCAGCTTGTTTCCCCCCCGGCGGGGAGCGCAGGGAGAGACCCAGTACTTC. Protein: CASSLFPPRRGAQGETQYF.

This sequence joins TRBV6-5 and TRBJ2-2; 11 bases are a match to TRBD1. V dropped 10 bases and J dropped 6; count of bases not matched to a gene: 10. This CDR3 spans 15 amino acids. The germline V gene has CDR1 MNHEY and CDR2 SVGAGI. Here the CDR3 reads CATSGTGGDAGELFF. CDR3 DNA sequence: TGTGCCACGTCCGGGACAGGGGGGGACGCCGGGGAGCTGTTTTTT.

The chain couples TRBV7-2 to TRBJ2-5, with D possibly being TRBD1 (6 bases). The J call may be in error: the DNA end matches TRBJ2-7 better. The CDR3 spans 14 residues. Germline CDR1 and CDR2: SGHTA and FQGNSA. The CDR3 DNA reads TGTGCCAGCAGCTCACAGGGCGGCTCCTACGAGCAGTACTTC. Translated, it gives CASSSQGGSYEQYF.

The chain uses TRBV6-6 and TRBJ1-2, with TRBD1 matching over 7 bases. CDR1 and CDR2 from the germline V gene are MNHNY and SVGAGI (reference sequence). The CDR3 totals 15 residues. The trim removed 6 bases at V and 0 bases at J, leaving 7 bases unmatched. The CDR3 here is CASSIRDSSNYGYTF. The CDR3 coding sequence is TGTGCCAGCAGCATACGGGACAGCTCTAACTATGGCTACACCTTC.